The T cell receptor (beta chain) under discussion was sequenced for a study of T cells in localized non-small cell lung cancer. General study findings and limits: In adjacent lung, a median about 50 of the top 100 tumor clones were found. Uninvolved adjacent lung showed the highest T cell clonality, exceeding tumor. Tumor samples were not multi-region, leaving intratumor heterogeneity unexcluded.

About this clone itself: The antigen is not known.

Assay used: immunoSEQ multiplex PCR; TCRdb lists only in-frame clones, some missing. Of about 13,000 clones in the sample, about 86% were seen once. The CDR3 consists of 16 residues. The sequencing used peripheral blood, collected before any cancer treatment. The chain combines TRBV21-1 with TRBJ2-3; the table's D call of TRBD2 was not tested on the DNA. TRBV21-1 is a listed pseudogene. This sequence originates from a male donor at least 60 years old with stage III lung adenocarcinoma. The CDR3 sequence: CASSKGPLAGGDTQYF. CDR3 sequence (DNA): TGTGCCAGCAGCAAAGGGCCTCTAGCGGGCGGGGATACGCAGTATTTT.